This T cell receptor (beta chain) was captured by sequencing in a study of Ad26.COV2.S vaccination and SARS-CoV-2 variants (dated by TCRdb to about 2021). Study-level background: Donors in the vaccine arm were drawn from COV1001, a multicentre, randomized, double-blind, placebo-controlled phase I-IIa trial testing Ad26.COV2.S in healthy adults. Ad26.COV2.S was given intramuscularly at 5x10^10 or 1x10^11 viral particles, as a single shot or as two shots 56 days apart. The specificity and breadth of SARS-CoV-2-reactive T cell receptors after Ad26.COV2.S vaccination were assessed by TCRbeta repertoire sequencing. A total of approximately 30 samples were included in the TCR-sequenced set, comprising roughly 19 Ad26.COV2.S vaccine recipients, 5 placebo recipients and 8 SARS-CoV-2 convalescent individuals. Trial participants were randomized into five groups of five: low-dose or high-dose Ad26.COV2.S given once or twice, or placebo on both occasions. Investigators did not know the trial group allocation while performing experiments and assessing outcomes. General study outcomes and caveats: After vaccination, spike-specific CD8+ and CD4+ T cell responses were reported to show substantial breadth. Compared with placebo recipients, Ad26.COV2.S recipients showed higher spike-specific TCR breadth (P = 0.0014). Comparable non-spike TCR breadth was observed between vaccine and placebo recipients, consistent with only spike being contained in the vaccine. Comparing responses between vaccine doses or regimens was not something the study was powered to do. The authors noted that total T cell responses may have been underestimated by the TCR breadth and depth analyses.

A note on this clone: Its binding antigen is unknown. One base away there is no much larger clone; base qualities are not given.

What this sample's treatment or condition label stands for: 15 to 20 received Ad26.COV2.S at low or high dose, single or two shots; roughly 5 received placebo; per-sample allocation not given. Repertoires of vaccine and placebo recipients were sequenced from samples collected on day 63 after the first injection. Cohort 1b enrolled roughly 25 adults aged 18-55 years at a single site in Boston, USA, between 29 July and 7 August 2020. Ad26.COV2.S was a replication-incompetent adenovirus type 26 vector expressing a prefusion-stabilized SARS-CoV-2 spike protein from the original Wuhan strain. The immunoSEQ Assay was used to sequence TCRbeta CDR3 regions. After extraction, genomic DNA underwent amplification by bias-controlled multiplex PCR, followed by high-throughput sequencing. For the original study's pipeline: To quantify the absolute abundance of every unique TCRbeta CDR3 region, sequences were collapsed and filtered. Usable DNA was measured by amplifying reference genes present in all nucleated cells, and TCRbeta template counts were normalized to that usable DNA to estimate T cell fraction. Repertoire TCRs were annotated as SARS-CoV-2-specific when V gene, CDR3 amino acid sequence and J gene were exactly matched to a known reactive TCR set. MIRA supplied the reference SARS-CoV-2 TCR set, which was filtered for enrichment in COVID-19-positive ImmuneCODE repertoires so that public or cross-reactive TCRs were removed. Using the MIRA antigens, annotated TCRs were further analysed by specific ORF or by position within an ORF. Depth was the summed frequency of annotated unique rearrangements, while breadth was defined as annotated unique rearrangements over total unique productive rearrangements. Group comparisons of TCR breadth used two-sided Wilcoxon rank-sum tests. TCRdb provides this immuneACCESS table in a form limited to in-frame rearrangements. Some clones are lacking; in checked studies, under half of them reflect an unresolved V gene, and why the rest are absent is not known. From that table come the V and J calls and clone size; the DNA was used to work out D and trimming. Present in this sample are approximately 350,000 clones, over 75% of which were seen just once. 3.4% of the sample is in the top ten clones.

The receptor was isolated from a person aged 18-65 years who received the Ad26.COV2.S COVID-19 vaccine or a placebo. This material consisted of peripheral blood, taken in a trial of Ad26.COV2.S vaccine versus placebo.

The CDR3 loop reads CATTNKAFF. The DNA is as follows: TGTGCCACCACAAATAAAGCTTTCTTT. This chain is built from TRBV6-6 and TRBJ1-1; too little of a D gene remains to name it. The CDR3 runs 9 residues from the cysteine to the phenylalanine. The entry retains the CDR3 DNA only, 27 bases that are in frame from base 1. V loses 10 bases, J loses 9 bases, and the germline ends lie 9 bases apart. According to the germline V gene (reference sequence), CDR1 reads MNHNY and CDR2 reads SVGAGI.